The sequence of this T cell receptor beta chain was determined in a study of neoadjuvant anti-PD-1 for oral cavity cancer. On the study more broadly: Most patients had three to four biweekly doses of 3 mg/kg nivolumab before resection. Patients without progression received a fourth nivolumab dose around day 43, then surgical resection on days 50-56.

This CDR3 spans 17 amino acids. Germline V gene data show CDR1 as MNHEY and CDR2 as SMNVEV (reference sequence). V lost 4 bases, J lost 3 bases, and 22 bases lay in between. The assay was immunoSEQ multiplex PCR, and TCRdb's table has in-frame clones only and misses some. The data hold several thousand clones, with about 61% observed a single time. Study conclusions and caveats: Greater tumor shrinkage accompanied bigger post-treatment sizes of preexisting clones.

This clone occurred a few times. What it binds is not known. J is TRBJ2-7 and V is TRBV27, with D possibly matching TRBD1 (6 bases). This material consisted of tumor tissue, taken before nivolumab (anti-PD-1) treatment. The clonotype was recovered from a person aged 40 to 85 with oral cavity squamous cell carcinoma. The CDR3 loop is CASSSTRQVQNVYEQYF. DNA for the CDR3: TGTGCCAGCAGTTCAACCCGACAGGTCCAAAACGTCTACGAGCAGTACTTC.